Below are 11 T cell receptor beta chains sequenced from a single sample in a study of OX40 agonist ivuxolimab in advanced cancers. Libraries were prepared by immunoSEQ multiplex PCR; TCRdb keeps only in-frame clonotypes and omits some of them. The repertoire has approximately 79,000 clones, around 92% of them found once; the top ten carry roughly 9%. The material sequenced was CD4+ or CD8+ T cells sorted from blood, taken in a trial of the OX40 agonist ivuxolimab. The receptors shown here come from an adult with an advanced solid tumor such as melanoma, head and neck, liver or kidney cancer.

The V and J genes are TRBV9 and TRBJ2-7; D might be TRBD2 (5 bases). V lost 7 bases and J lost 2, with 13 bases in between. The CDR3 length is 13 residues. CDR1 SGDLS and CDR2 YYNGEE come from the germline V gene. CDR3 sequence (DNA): TGTGCCAGCGGACCCGGGGAAACCTACGAGCAGTACTTC. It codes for CASGPGETYEQYF.

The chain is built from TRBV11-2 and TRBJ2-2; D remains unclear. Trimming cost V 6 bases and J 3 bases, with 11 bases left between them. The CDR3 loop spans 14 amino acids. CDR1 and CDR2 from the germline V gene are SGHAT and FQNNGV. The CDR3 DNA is TGTGCCAGCAGTCCGGAATGGTACACCGGGGAGCTGTTTTTT. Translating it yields CASSPEWYTGELFF.

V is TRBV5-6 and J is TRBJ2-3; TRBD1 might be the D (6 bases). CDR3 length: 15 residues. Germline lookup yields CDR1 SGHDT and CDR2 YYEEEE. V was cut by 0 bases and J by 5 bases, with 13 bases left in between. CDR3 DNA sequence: TGTGCCAGCAGCTTGGGGCTGGGGGCCGGAGATACGCAGTATTTT. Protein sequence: CASSLGLGAGDTQYF. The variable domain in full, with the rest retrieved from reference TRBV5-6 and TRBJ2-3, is DAGVTQSPTHLIKTRGQQVTLRCSPKSGHDTVSWYQQALGQGPQFIFQYYEEEERQRGNFPDRFSGHQFPNYSSELNVNALLLGDSALYLCASSLGLGAGDTQYFGPGTRLTVL.

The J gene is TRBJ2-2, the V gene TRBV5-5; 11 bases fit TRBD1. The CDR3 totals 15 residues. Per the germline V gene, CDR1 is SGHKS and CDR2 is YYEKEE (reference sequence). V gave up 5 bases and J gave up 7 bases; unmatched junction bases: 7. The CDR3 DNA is TGTGCCAGCAGGGTTGGACAGGGGGCCATCGGGGAGCTGTTTTTT. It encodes CASRVGQGAIGELFF.

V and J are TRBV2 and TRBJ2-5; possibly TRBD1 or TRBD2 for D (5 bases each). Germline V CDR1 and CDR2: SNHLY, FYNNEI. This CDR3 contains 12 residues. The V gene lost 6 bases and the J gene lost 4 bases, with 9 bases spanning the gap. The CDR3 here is CASSPRGETQYF. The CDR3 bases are TGTGCCAGCAGCCCGAGGGGAGAGACCCAGTACTTC.

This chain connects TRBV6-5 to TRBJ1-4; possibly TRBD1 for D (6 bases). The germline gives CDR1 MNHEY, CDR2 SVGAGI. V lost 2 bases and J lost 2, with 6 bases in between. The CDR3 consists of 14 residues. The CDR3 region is CASSYGQTNEKLFF. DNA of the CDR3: TGTGCCAGCAGTTACGGACAGACTAATGAAAAACTGTTTTTT.

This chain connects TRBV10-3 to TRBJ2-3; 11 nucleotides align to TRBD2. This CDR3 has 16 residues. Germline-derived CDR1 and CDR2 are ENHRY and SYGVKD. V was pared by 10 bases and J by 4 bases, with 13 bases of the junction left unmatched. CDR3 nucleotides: TGTGCCACCGAAAGTACGACTAGCGGGGATGCAGATACGCAGTATTTT. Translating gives CATESTTSGDADTQYF.

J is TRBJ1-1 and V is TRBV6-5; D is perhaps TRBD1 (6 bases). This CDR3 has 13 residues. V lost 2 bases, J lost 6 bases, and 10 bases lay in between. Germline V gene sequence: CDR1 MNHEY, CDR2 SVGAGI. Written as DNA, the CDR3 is TGTGCCAGCAGTTACGGCAGGGGCTCTGAAGCTTTCTTT. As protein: CASSYGRGSEAFF.

The CDR3 protein is CASSLGQGVGYTF. The DNA for the CDR3 is TGTGCCAGCAGTTTGGGACAGGGGGTCGGCTACACCTTC. The rearrangement joins TRBV28 to TRBJ1-2; the match to TRBD1 covers 11 bases. Germline V CDR1 and CDR2: MDHEN, SYDVKM. The J segment lost 8 bases and the V segment lost 3 bases, leaving 2 bases of the junction unmatched. This CDR3 spans 13 amino acids.

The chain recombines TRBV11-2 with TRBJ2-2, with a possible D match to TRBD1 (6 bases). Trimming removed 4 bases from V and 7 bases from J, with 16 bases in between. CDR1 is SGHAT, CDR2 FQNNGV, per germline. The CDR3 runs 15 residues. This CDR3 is CASSSPGHLGGELFF. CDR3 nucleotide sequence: TGTGCCAGCAGCTCCCCGGGACATCTAGGCGGGGAGCTGTTTTTT.

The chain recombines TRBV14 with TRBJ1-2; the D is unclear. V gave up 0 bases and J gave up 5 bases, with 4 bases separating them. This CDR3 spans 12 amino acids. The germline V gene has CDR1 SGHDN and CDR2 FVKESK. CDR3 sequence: CASSQDWYGYTF. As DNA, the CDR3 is TGTGCCAGCAGCCAAGATTGGTATGGCTACACCTTC.